This record looks at one T cell receptor (beta chain) sequence and its context. The antigen remains undetermined. The unexposed donors gave CD4+ T cells in about 2011-2019, prior to COVID-19. The data are from a study of CD4 T cells in relation to SARS-CoV-2 and coronaviruses. On the study more broadly: The HLA restriction of the shared crossreactive spike epitopes was mapped.

Libraries were prepared by immunoSEQ multiplex PCR; TCRdb keeps only in-frame clonotypes and omits some of them. Altogether 60,000 to 65,000 clones are present, approximately 94% being singletons, with the ten largest covering around 0.13%. Study conclusions and caveats: This crossreactivity analysis covered spike protein alone, no other viral proteins.

This CDR3 has 16 amino acids. Germline V lookup: CDR1 SGHNT, CDR2 YYREEE (reference sequence). Between the trimmed V and J ends, which lost 3 bases and 4 bases, there was a span of 17 bases. The genes are TRBV5-4 and TRBJ2-1; D remains ambiguous. The receptor was isolated from a human donor in good health. Source material: naive CD4+ T cells from PBMCs. Subset indicated: naive CD4+ T cells isolated by negative enrichment. The DNA of the CDR3 is TGTGCCAGCAGCTCGGTTAGGGCAGCAAGGTACAATGAGCAGTTCTTC. It specifies CASSSVRAARYNEQFF.